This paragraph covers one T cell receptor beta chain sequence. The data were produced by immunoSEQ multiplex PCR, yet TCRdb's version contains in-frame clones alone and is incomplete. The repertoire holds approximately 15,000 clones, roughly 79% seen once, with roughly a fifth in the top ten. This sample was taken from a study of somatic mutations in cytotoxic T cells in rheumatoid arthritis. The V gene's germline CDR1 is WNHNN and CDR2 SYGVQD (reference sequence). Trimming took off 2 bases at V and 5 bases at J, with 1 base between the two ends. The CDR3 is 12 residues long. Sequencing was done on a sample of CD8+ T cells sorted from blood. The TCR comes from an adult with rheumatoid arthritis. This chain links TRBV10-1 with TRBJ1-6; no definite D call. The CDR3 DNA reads TGCGCCAGCAGTGAGGATAATTCACCCCTCCACTTT. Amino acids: CASSEDNSPLHF.